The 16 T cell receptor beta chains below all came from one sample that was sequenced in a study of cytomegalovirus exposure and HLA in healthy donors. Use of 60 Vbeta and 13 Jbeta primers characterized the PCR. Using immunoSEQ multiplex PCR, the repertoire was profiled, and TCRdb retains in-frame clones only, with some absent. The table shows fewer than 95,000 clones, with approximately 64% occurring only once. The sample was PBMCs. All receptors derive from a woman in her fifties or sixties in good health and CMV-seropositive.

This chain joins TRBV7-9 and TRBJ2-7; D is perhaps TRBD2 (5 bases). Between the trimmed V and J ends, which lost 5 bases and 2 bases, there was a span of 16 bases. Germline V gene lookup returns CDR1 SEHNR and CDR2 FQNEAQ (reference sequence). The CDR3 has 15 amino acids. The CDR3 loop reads CASSLTASLTYEQYF. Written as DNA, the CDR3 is TGTGCCAGCAGCCTGACGGCTAGCCTGACCTACGAGCAGTACTTC.

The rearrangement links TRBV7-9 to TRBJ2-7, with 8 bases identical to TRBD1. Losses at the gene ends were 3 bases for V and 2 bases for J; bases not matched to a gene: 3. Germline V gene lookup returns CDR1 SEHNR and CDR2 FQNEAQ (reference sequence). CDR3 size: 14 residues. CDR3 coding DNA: TGTGCCAGCAGCTTCCCGGGACAGGCCTACGAGCAGTACTTC. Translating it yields CASSFPGQAYEQYF.

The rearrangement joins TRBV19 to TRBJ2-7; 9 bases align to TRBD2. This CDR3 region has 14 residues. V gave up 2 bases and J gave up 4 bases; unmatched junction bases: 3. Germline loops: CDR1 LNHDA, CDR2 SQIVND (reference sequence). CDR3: CASSILAGKYEQYF. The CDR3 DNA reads TGTGCCAGTAGTATACTAGCGGGGAAATACGAGCAGTACTTC.

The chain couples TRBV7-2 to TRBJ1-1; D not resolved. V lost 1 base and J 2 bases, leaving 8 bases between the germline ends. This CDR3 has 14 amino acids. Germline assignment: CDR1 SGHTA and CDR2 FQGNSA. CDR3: CASSLDQENTEAFF. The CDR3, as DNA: TGTGCCAGCAGCTTAGATCAGGAAAACACTGAAGCTTTCTTT. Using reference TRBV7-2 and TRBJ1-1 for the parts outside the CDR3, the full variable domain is GAGVSQSPSNKVTEKGKDVELRCDPISGHTALYWYRQSLGQGLEFLIYFQGNSAPDKSGLPSDRFSAERTGGSVSTLTIQRTQQEDSAVYLCASSLDQENTEAFFGQGTRLTVV.

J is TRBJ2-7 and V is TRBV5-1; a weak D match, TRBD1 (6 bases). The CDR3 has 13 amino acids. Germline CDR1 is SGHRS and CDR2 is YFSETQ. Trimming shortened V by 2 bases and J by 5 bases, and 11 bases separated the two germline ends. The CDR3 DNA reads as TGCGCCAGCAGCTTAGTACAGGGAAACGAGCAGTACTTC. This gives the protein CASSLVQGNEQYF.

This chain's CDR3 is CASSQERDWYNEQFF. DNA of the CDR3: TGTGCCAGCAGCCAAGAGCGGGACTGGTACAATGAGCAGTTCTTC. The chain uses TRBV4-2 and TRBJ2-1, with D possibly TRBD2 on 6 matching bases. CDR3 size: 15 residues. Germline-derived CDR1 and CDR2 are LGHNA and YNFKEQ. The V gene lost 0 bases and the J gene lost 4 bases, with 10 bases spanning the gap.

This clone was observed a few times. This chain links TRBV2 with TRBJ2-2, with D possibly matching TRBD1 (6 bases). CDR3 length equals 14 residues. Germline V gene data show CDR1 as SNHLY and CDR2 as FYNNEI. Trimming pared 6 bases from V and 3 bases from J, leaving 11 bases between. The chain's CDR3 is CASRLDSYTGELFF. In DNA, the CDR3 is TGTGCCAGCAGATTGGACAGTTACACCGGGGAGCTGTTTTTT.

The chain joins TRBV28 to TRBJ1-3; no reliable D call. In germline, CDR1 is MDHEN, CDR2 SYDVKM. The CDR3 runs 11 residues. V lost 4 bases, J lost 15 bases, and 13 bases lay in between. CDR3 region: CASSSGRSTYF. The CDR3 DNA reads TGTGCCAGCAGTTCCGGCAGGTCAACATATTTT.

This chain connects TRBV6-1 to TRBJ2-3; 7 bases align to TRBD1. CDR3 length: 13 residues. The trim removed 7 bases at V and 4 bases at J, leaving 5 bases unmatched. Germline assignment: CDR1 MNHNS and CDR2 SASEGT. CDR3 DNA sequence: TGTGCCAGCAAAAGGACAGGTTCAGATACGCAGTATTTT. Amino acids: CASKRTGSDTQYF.

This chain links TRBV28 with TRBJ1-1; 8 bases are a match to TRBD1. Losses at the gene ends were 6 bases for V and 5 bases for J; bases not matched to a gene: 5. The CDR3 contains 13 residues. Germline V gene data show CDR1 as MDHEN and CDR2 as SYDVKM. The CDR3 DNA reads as TGTGCCAGCAGCCGACAGGGGTGGACTGAAGCTTTCTTT. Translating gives CASSRQGWTEAFF.

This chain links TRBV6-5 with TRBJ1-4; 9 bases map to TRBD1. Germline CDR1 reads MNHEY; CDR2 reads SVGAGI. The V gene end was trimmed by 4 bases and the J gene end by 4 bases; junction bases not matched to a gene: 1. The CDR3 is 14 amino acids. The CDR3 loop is CASSLGQGNEKLFF. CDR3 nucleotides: TGTGCCAGCAGTTTGGGACAGGGTAATGAAAAACTGTTTTTT.

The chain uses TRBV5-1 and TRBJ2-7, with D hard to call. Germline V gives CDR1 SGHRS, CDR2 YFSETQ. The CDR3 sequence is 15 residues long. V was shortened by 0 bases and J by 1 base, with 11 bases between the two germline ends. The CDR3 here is CASSLAFISSYEQYF. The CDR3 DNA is TGCGCCAGCAGCTTGGCGTTTATTAGTTCCTACGAGCAGTACTTC.

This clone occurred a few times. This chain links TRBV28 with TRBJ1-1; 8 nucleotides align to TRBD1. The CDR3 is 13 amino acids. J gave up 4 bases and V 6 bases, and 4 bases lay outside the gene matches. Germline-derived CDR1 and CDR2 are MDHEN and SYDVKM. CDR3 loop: CASRPGQGTEAFF. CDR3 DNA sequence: TGTGCCAGCAGACCAGGACAGGGCACTGAAGCTTTCTTT.

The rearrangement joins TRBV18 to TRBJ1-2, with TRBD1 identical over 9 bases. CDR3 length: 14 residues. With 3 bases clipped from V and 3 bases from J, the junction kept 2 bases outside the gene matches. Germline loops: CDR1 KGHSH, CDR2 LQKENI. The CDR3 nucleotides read TGTGCCAGCTCACCCAGACAGGGGGACTATGGCTACACCTTC. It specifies CASSPRQGDYGYTF.

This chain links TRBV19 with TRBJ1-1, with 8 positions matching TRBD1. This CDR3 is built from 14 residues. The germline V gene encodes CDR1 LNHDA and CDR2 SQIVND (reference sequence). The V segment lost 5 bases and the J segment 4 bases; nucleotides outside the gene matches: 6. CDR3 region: CASSWTGLSTEAFF. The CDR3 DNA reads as TGTGCCAGTAGTTGGACAGGGCTGAGCACTGAAGCTTTCTTT.

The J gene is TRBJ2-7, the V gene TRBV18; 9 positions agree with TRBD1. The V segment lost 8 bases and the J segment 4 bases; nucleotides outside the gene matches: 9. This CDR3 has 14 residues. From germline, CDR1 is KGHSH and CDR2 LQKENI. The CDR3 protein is CASAKPGQGYEQYF. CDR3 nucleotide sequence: TGTGCCAGCGCCAAGCCGGGACAGGGTTACGAGCAGTACTTC.